The sequence of this T cell receptor beta chain was determined in a study of human T cells and chemical hapten exposure (dated by TCRdb to 2020 to 2023). Regarding the research as a whole: For sensitization, 2% DPC in acetone was applied to a roughly 2 cm by roughly 2 cm area of upper inner arm skin. Patients additionally received weekly therapeutic DPC doses to the scalp throughout the approximately 22-week study period. Patch testing on the upper back used Finn chambers containing 0.01% DPC, with scoring done after 6 days according to International Contact Dermatitis Research Group standards. The patient cohort, mostly female, included alopecia areata with under or over 50% scalp involvement, alopecia totalis and alopecia universalis. The libraries were sequenced as a pool, and the TCR yield per sample differed mostly because of small variations in library volumes within the pool. In alopecia patients, the study followed how the peripheral blood TCR repertoire changed in vivo over primary and secondary sensitization to diphenylcyclopropenone (DPC), a hapten. Patient blood was sampled pre-sensitization (week 0) and at 2, 6 and about 24 weeks after DPC sensitization. For TCR sequencing, blood came from 25 to 35 alopecia patients at anywhere from one to four time points (pre-sensitization, 2, 6 and 24 weeks).

The CDR3, from cysteine to phenylalanine, totals 12 residues. CDR3 DNA is the only sequence kept; it has 36 bases, read in frame from the first base. The germline V gene provides CDR1 SNHLY and CDR2 FYNNEI. A note on this clonotype: Its antigen is not yet known. Sequence at one end of the junction differs from germline and may be a read error.

Sample time point, as interpreted from the label and publication: pre-sensitization, week 0. The sample's treatment or condition label, in plain terms: therapeutic diphenylcyclopropenone sensitization with weekly scalp DPC. At every patch-test visit, the blood draw took place before the patch test was put on. Patients were eligible if aged 18 to 70, diagnosed with alopecia and judged suitable for DPC therapy, and pregnant patients were excluded. Unfractionated whole blood was collected in Tempus Blood RNA tubes, and total RNA was extracted from that blood. Libraries were made using RACE. Sequencing took place on a NextSeq 500. During library preparation, unique molecular identifiers were attached to individual cDNA molecules so that TCRs could be counted in a quantitative, reproducible way. For every blood RNA sample, sequencing covered both the TCR alpha and TCR beta chains. The original pipeline was this. The median number of TCRs per sample was 95,638, ranging from roughly 23,224 to 690,600. V, J and CDR3 annotation of the TCR reads was carried out using the Decombinator software suite. For PS versus PT1 abundance plots, all samples were subsampled to the same number of TCRs (28,000). Expanded TCRs were defined as absent before sensitization and observed at least eight times at the 2-week time point. TCRdb ran its own pipeline on the public reads, namely fastp trimming at Q25 and MiXCR clone calling, and kept in-frame beta chains. Each CDR3 protein appears once, grouped with its most common genes and DNA. The V and J calls reflect TCRdb's pipeline rather than the authors' work. For this sample there are 200,000 to 300,000 distinct CDR3 sequences; more than 6.5% appear just once. Jointly, the top ten make up approximately 2.3% of the sample.

Overall study results and their limits: DPC sensitization did not change the number of TCRs with a frequency above 1 in 1000, and there was no evidence of changes in global repertoire structure. The number of PT1 expanded TCRs positively correlated with patch test score, significant at thresholds 8, 16 and 32 but not 4. Because all patients had alopecia, a presumed autoimmune disease, the immune response of the patients might differ from that of healthy individuals. Significantly more large CDR3 similarity clusters were formed by expanded TCRs than by pre-sensitization or healthy control sets, consistent with antigen-driven responses. Repeated subsampling changed both the strength of the expansion versus patch-test correlation and the threshold at which the correlation became significant.

The source of this sequence is a woman between 40 and 50 years old with alopecia areata. Some clones in this sample may be carry-over from other donors' samples. Sequencing used whole blood, obtained in connection with sensitization to the hapten diphenylcyclopropenone (DPC). The chain couples TRBV2 to TRBJ1-3; no D gene call is confident. DNA sequence: TGTTCCAGCAGTGAAAATGGAAACACCATATATTTT. Its coded protein is CSSSENGNTIYF.